This T cell receptor beta chain appears in the sequencing data of a study of OX40 agonist ivuxolimab in advanced cancers. Study-wide background: Dose-escalation patients were diagnosed with hepatocellular carcinoma, melanoma, renal cell cancer or head and neck cancer. Participants could have had prior anti-PD-1, anti-PD-L1 or anti-CTLA-4 therapy, and 40% had some.

Profiling relied on immunoSEQ multiplex PCR, and the TCRdb table lists in-frame clones only, not all of them. The sample lists about 36,000 clones; 74% were seen once. Cycle 7 day 1, cycle 4 day 1, and baseline were the timepoints at which blood was sampled. Looked up from germline, CDR1 is MNHNY and CDR2 is SVGAGI (reference sequence). Trimming removed 6 bases at V and 4 bases at J, with 10 bases between. This CDR3 has 13 amino acids. This sample comprised CD4+ or CD8+ T cells sorted from blood, obtained in a trial of the OX40 agonist ivuxolimab. The clonotype was recovered from an adult with an advanced solid tumor such as melanoma, head and neck, liver or kidney cancer. This chain uses TRBV6-6 with TRBJ1-3; D is ambiguous. In DNA form, the CDR3 reads TGTGCCAGCAGAATTCCCGCCGGAAACACCATATATTTT. This sequence encodes CASRIPAGNTIYF.